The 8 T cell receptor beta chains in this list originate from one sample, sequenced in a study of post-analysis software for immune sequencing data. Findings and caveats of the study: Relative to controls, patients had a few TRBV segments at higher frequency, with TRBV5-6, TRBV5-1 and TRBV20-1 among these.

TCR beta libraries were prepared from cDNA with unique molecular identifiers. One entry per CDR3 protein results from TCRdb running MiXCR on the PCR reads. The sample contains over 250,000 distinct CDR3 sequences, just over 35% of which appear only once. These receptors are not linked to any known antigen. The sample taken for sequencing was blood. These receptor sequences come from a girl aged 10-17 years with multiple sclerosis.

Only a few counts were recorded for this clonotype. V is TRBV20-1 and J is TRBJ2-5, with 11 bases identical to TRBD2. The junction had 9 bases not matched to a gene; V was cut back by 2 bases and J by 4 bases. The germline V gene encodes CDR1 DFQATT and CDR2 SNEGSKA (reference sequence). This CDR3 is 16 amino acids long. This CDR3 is CSARKGGTSGRETQYF. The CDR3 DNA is TGCAGTGCTAGAAAGGGGGGAACTAGCGGGAGAGAGACCCAGTACTTC.

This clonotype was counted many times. The CDR3 sequence: CASSHAGQGAKIGYTF. Written as DNA, the CDR3 is TGCGCCAGCAGCCACGCCGGACAGGGGGCTAAGATTGGCTACACCTTC. The chain couples TRBV4-1 to TRBJ1-2, with 11 nucleotides matching TRBD1. Germline V lookup: CDR1 MGHRA, CDR2 YSYEKL. V trimming: 3 bases; J trimming: 7 bases; junction bases outside the gene matches: 10. This CDR3 is built from 16 residues.

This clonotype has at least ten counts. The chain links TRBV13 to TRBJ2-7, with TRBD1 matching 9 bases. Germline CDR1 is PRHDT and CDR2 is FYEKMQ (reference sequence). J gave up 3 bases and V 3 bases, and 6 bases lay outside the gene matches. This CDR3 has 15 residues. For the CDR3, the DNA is TGTGCCAGCAGCTTCGAACAGGGGGCTCTCTACGAGCAGTACTTC. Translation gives CASSFEQGALYEQYF.

DNA for the CDR3: TGCAGCGCGCGGGGACGGATGAACACTGAAGCTTTCTTT. It codes for CSARGRMNTEAFF. The gene calls are TRBV29-1 and TRBJ1-1; D may be TRBD1 (5 bases). The V end lost 7 bases, the J end lost 0 bases, and 12 bases lay between the germline ends. Looked up from germline, CDR1 is SQVTM and CDR2 is ANQGSEA. The CDR3 loop spans 13 amino acids.

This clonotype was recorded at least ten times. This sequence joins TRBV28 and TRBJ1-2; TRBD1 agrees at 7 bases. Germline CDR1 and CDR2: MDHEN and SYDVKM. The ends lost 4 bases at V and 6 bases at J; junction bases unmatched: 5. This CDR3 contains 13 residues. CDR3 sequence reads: CASSSSDRHGYTF. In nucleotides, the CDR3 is TGTGCCAGCAGTTCCTCGGACAGGCATGGCTACACCTTC.

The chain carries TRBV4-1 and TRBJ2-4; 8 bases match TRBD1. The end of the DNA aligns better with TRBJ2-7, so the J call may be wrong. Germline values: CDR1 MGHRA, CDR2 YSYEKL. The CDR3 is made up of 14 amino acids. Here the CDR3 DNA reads TGCGCCAGCAGCCTTGACAGGGGTACCTACGAGCAGTACTTC. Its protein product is CASSLDRGTYEQYF.

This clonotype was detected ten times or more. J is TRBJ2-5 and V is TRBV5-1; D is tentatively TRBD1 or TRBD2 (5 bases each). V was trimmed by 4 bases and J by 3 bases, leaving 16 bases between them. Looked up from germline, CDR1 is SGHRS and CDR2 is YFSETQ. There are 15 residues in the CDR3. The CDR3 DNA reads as TGCGCCAGCAGCCCAGGGATAGGGAGAGAAGAGACCCAGTACTTC. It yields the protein CASSPGIGREETQYF. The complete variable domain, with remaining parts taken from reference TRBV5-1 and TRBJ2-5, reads KAGVTQTPRYLIKTRGQQVTLSCSPISGHRSVSWYQQTPGQGLQFLFEYFSETQRNKGNFPGRFSGRQFSNSRSEMNVSTLELGDSALYLCASSPGIGREETQYFGPGTRLLVL.

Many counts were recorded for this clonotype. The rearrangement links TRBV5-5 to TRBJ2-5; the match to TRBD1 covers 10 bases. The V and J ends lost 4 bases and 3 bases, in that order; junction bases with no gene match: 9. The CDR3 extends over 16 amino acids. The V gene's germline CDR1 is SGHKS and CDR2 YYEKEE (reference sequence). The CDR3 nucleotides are TGTGCCAGCAGCGCCATACCGGGACAGGGGAAAGAGACCCAGTACTTC. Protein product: CASSAIPGQGKETQYF.